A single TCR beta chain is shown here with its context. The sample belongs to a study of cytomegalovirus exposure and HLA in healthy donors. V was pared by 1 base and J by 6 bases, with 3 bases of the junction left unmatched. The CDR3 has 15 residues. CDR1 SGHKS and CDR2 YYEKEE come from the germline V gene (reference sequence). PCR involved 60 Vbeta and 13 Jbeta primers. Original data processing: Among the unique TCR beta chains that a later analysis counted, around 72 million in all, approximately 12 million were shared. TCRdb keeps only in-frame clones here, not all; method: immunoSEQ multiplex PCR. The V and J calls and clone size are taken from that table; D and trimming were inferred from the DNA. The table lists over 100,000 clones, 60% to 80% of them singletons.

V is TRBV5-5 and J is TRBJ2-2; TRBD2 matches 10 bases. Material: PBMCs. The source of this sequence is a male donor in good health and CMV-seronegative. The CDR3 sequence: CASSLISGRAGELFF. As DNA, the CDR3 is TGTGCCAGCAGCTTGATAAGCGGGAGGGCCGGGGAGCTGTTTTTT.